This T cell receptor (beta chain) derives from a study of shared clonotypes between healthy human individuals. Each sorted subset replicate got 200 ng genomic DNA, roughly 33,000 genomes. The assay was immunoSEQ multiplex PCR, and TCRdb's table has in-frame clones only and misses some. The sample carries over a million clones, approximately 98% recorded once. Trimming removed 4 bases at V and 9 bases at J, with 10 bases between. The CDR3 loop spans 12 amino acids. Per the germline V gene, CDR1 is SGHVS and CDR2 is FNYEAQ. Study outcomes and limitations: Generation probabilities of non-shared clonotypes were lower (relative to those shared by all four donors).

Comment on this clone: The antigen is undetermined.

The rearrangement joins TRBV7-6 to TRBJ2-1; D remains unclear. The sample was naive CD4+ T cells sorted from blood. The subset was: CD45RA+ positively selected. This TCR came from a man younger than 45 in good health. The DNA for the CDR3 is TGTGCCAGCAGCTCTAGGCTGAGTGAGCAGTTCTTC. Protein sequence: CASSSRLSEQFF.